This record covers a single T cell receptor beta chain. The CDR3 spans 13 residues. In germline, CDR1 is MNHEY, CDR2 SMNVEV (reference sequence). The J segment lost 2 bases and the V segment lost 10 bases, leaving 3 bases of the junction unmatched. PCR primers comprised 60 Vbeta and 13 Jbeta primers. As originally analysed: Per a later analysis, the number of unique TCR beta chains was about 78 million, of which about 11 million were shared. Only in-frame clones appear in the TCRdb table, and some are missing; sequencing was by immunoSEQ multiplex PCR. The V and J calls and the clone size are those of that table, but D and trimming were determined from the DNA. The data hold about 130,000 clones, with over 65% observed a single time. The record originates from a study of cytomegalovirus exposure and HLA in healthy donors.

The sample was PBMCs. The clonotype comes from a man aged 50-60 years in good health and CMV-seronegative. The gene calls are TRBV27 and TRBJ2-2, with 8 bases aligning to TRBD1. CDR3: CAIRGHNTGELFF. The CDR3 DNA is TGTGCCATCAGGGGGCACAACACCGGGGAGCTGTTTTTT.